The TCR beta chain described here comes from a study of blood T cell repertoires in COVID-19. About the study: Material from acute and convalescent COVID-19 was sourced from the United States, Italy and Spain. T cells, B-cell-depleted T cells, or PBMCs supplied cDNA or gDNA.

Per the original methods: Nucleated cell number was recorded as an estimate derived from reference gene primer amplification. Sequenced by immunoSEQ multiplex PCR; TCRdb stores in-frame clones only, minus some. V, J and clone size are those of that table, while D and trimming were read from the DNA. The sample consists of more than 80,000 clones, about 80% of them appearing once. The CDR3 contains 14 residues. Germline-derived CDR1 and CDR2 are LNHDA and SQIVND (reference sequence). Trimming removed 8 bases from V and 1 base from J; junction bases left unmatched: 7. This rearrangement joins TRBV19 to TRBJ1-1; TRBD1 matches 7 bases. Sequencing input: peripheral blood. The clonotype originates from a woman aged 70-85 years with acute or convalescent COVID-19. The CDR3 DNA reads TGTGCCAGTGGGACCGGGACAGCGAACACTGAAGCTTTCTTT. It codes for CASGTGTANTEAFF.